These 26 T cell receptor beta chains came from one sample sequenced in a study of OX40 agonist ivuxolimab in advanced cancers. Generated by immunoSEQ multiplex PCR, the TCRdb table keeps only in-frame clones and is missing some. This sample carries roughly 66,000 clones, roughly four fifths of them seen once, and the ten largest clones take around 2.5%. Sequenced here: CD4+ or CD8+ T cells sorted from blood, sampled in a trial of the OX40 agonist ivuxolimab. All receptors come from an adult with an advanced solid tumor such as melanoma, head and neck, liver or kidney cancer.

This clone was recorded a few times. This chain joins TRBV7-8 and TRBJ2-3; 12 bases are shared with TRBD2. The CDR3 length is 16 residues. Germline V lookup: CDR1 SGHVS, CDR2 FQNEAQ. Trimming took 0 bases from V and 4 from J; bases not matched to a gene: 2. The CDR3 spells CASSLALAGGADTQYF. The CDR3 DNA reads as TGTGCCAGCAGCTTAGCTCTAGCGGGAGGGGCAGATACGCAGTATTTT.

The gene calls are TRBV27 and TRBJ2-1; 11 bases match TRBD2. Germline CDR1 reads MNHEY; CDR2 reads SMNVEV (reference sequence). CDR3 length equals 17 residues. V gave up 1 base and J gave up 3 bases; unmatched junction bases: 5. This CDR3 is CASSLLKLAGGYNEQFF. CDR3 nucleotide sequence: TGTGCCAGCAGTTTATTGAAGCTAGCGGGAGGCTACAATGAGCAGTTCTTC.

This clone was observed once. The CDR3 here is CASSPRGRGYVVAFF. The CDR3 DNA is TGTGCCAGCAGCCCTCGGGGCAGGGGCTATGTCGTAGCTTTCTTT. The rearrangement uses TRBV7-8 and TRBJ1-1; D is perhaps TRBD1 (6 bases). This CDR3 contains 15 residues. V lost 5 bases, J lost 10 bases, and 23 bases lay in between. CDR1 and CDR2 (germline): SGHVS, FQNEAQ.

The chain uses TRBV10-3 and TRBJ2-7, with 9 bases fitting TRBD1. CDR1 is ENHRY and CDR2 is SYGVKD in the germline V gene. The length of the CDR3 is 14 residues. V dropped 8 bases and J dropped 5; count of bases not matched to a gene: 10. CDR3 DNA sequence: TGTGCCATCCGAACCCGGGACAGGGACGACGAGCAGTACTTC. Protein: CAIRTRDRDDEQYF.

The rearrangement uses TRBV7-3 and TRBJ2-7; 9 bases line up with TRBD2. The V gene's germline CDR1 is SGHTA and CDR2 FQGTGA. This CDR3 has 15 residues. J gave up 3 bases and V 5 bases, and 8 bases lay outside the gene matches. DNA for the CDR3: TGTGCCAGCAGCGTCACTAGCGGGCTAAGCTACGAGCAGTACTTC. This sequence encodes CASSVTSGLSYEQYF.

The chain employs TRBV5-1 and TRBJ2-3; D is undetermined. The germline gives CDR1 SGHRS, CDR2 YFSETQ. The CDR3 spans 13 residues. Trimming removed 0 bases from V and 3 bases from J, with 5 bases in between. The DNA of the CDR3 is TGCGCCAGCAGCTTGGTGATTACAGATACGCAGTATTTT. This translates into CASSLVITDTQYF.

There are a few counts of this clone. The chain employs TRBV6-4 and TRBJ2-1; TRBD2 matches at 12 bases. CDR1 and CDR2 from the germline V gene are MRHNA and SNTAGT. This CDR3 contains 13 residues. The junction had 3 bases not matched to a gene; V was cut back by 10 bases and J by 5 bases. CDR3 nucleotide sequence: TGTGCCACTAGCGGGAGGGGAAACAATGAGCAGTTCTTC. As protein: CATSGRGNNEQFF.

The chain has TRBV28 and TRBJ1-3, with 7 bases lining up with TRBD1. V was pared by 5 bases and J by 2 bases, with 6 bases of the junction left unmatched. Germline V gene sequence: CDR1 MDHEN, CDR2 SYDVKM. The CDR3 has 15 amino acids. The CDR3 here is CASSAYQGAGNTIYF. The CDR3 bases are TGTGCCAGCAGTGCATACCAGGGGGCTGGAAACACCATATATTTT.

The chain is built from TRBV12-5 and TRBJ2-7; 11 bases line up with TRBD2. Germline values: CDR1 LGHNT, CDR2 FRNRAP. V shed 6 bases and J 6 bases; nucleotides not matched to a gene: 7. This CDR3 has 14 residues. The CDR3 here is CASGTLAGVFEQYF. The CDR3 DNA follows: TGTGCTAGTGGCACACTAGCGGGAGTGTTCGAGCAGTACTTC.

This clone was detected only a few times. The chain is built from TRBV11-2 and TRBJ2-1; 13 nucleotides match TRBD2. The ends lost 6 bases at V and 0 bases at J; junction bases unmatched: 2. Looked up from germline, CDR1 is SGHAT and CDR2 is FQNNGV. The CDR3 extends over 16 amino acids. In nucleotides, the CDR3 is TGTGCCAGCAGACGACTAGCGGGAGGCTCCTACAATGAGCAGTTCTTC. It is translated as CASRRLAGGSYNEQFF.

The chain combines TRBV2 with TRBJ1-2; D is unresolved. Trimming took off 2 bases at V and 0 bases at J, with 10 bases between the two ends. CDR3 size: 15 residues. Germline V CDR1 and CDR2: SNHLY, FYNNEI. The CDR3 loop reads CASSERGRANYGYTF. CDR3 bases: TGTGCCAGCAGTGAACGAGGGCGAGCTAACTATGGCTACACCTTC. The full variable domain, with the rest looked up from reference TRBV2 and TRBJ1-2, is EPEVTQTPSHQVTQMGQEVILRCVPISNHLYFYWYRQILGQKVEFLVSFYNNEISEKSEIFDDQFSVERPDGSNFTLKIRSTKLEDSAMYFCASSERGRANYGYTFGSGTRLTVV.

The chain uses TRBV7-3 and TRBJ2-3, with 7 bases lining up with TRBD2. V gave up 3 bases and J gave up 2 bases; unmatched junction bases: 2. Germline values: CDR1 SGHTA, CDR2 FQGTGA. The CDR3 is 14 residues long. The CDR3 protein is CASSLGTNTDTQYF. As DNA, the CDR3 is TGTGCCAGCAGCTTGGGGACTAACACAGATACGCAGTATTTT.

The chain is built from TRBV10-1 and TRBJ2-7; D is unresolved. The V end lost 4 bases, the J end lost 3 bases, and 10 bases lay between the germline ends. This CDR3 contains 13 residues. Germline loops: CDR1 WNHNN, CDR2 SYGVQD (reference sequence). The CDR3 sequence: CASSAGSFYEQYF. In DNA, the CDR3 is TGCGCCAGCAGTGCGGGTTCCTTCTACGAGCAGTACTTC.

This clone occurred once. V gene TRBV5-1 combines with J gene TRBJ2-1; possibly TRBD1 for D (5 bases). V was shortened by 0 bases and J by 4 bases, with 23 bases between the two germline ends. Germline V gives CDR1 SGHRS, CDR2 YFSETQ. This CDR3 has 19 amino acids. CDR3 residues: CASSLARGQGLTAYNEQFF. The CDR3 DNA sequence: TGCGCCAGCAGCTTGGCCCGCGGCCAGGGCCTGACTGCGTACAATGAGCAGTTCTTC.

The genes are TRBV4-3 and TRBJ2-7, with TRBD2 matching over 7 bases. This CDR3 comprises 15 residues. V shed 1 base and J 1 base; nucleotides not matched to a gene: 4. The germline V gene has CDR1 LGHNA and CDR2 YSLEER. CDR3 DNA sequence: TGCGCCAGCAGCCAAGCTGCTAGCGGTTCCTACGAGCAGTACTTC. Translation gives CASSQAASGSYEQYF.

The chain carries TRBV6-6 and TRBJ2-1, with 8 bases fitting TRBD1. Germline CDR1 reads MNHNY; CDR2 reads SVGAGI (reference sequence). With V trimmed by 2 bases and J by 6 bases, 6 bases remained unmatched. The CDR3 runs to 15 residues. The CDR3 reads CASSYRQGARNEQFF. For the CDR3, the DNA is TGTGCCAGCAGTTACCGGCAGGGGGCCCGCAATGAGCAGTTCTTC.

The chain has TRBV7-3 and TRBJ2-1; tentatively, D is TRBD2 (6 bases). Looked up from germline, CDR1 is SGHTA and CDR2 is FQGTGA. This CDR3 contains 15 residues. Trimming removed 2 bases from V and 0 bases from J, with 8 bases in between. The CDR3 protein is CASSLHGGSYNEQFF. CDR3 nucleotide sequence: TGTGCCAGCAGCTTACACGGGGGCTCCTACAATGAGCAGTTCTTC.

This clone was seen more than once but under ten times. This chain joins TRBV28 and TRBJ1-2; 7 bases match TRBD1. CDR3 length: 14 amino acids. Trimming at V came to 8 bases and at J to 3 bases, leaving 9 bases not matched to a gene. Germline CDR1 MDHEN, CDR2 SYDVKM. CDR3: CASCWAGQYYGYTF. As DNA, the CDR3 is TGTGCCAGCTGCTGGGCGGGACAGTACTATGGCTACACCTTC.

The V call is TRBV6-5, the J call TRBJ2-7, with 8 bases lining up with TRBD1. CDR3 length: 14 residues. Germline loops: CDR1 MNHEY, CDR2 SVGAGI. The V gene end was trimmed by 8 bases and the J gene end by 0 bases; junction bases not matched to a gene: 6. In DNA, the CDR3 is TGTGCCAGCTCCAGACAGGGGCTCTCCTACGAGCAGTACTTC. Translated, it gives CASSRQGLSYEQYF.

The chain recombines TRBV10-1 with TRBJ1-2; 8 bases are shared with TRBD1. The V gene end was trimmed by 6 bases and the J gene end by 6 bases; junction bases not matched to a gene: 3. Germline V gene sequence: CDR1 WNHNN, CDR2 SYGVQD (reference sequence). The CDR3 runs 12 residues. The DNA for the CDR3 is TGCGCCAGCAGGGTGGACAGGGATGGCTACACCTTC. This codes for CASRVDRDGYTF.

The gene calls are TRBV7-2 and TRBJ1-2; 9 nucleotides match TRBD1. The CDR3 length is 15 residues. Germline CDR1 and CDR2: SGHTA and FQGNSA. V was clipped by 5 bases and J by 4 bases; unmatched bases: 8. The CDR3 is CASSPRQGGGYGYTF. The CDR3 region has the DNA TGTGCCAGCAGCCCCCGACAGGGGGGTGGCTATGGCTACACCTTC.

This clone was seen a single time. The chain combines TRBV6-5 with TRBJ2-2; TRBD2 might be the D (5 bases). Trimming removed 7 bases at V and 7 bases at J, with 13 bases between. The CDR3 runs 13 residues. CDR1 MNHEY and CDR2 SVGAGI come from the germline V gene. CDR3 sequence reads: CASKGSGGGELFF. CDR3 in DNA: TGTGCCAGCAAAGGCAGCGGCGGCGGGGAGCTGTTTTTT.

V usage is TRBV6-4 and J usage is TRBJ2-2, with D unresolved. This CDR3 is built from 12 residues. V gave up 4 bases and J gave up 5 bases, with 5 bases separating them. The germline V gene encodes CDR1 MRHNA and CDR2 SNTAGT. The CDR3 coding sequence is TGTGCCAGCAGTGTACGGACCGGGGAGCTGTTTTTT. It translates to CASSVRTGELFF.

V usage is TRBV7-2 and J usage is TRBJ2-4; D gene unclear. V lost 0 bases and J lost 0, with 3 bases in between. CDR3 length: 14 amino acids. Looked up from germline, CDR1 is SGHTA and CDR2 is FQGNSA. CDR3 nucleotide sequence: TGTGCCAGCAGCTTAGCTCTAGCCAAAAACATTCAGTACTTC. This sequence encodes CASSLALAKNIQYF.

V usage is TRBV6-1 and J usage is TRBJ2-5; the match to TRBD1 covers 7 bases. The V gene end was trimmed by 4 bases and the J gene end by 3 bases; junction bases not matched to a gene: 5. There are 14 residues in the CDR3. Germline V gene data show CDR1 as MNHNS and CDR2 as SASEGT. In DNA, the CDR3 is TGTGCCAGCAGTGTGGGGACAGCGAAAGAGACCCAGTACTTC. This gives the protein CASSVGTAKETQYF.

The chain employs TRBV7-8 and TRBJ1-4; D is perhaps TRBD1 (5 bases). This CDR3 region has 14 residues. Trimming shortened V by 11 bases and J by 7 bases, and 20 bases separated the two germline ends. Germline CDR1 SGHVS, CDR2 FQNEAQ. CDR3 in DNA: TGTGCCTGCGCCGAGGGGTTGGATGGTGAAAAACTGTTTTTT. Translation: CACAEGLDGEKLFF. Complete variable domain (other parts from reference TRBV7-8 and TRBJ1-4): GAGVSQSPRYKVAKRGQDVALRCDPISGHVSLFWYQQALGQGPEFLTYFQNEAQLDKSGLPSDRFFAERPEGSVSTLKIQRTQQEDSAVYLCACAEGLDGEKLFFGSGTQLSVL.